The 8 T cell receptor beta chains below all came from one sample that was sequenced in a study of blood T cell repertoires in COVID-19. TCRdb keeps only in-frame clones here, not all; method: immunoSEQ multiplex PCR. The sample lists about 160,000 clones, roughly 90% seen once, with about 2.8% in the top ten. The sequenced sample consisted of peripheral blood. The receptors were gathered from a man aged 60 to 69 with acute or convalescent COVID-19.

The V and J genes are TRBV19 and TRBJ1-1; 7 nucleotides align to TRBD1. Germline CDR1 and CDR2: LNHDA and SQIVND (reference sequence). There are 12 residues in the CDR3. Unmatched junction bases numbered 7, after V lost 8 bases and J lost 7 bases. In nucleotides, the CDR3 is TGTGCCAGTCAACAGGGGTGGCTTGAAGCTTTCTTT. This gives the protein CASQQGWLEAFF.

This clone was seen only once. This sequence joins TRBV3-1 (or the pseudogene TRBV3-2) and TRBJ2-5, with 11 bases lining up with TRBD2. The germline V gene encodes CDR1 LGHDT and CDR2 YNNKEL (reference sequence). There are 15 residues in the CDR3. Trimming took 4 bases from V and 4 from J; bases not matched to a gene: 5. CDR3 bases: TGTGCCAGCAGCCTAGCGGGGGGGACAGGAGAGACCCAGTACTTC. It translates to CASSLAGGTGETQYF.

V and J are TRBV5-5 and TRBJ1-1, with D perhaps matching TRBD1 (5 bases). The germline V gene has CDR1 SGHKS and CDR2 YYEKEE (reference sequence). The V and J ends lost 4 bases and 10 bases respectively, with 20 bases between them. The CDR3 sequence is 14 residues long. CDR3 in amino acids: CASSPTRGLEVAFF. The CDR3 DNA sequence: TGTGCCAGCAGCCCTACGAGGGGACTGGAGGTAGCTTTCTTT.

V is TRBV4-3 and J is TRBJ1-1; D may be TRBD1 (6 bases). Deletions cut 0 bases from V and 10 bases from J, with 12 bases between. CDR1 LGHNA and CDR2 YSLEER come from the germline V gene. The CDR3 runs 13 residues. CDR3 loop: CASSQDLQGRAFF. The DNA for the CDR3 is TGCGCCAGCAGCCAAGATTTGCAGGGGCGAGCTTTCTTT.

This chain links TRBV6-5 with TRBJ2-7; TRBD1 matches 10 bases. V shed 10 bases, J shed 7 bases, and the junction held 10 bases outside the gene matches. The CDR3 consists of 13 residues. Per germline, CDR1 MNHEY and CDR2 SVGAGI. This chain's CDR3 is CATRRQGAREQYF. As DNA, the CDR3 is TGTGCCACTAGACGACAGGGGGCGAGGGAGCAGTACTTC.

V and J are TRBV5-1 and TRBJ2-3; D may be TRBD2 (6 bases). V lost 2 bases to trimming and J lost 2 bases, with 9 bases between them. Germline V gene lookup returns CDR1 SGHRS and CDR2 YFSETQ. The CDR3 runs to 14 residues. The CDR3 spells CASSFGLITDTQYF. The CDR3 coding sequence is TGCGCCAGCAGCTTTGGACTAATCACAGATACGCAGTATTTT. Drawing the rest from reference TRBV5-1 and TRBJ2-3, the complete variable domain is KAGVTQTPRYLIKTRGQQVTLSCSPISGHRSVSWYQQTPGQGLQFLFEYFSETQRNKGNFPGRFSGRQFSNSRSEMNVSTLELGDSALYLCASSFGLITDTQYFGPGTRLTVL.

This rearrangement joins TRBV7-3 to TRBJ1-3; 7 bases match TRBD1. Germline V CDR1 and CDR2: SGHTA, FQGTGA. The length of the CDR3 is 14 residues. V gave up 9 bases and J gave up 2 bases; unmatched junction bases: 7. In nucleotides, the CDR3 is TGTGCCAGTACCACAGGGGAAGCTGGAAACACCATATATTTT. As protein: CASTTGEAGNTIYF.

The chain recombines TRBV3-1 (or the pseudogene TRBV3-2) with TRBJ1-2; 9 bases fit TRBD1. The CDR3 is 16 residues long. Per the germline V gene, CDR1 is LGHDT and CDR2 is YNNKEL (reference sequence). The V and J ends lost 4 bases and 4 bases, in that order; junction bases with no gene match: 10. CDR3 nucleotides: TGTGCCAGCAGCCGCGTCACAGGGGGCGCTACCTATGGCTACACCTTC. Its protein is CASSRVTGGATYGYTF.